Sequencing of this T cell receptor (beta chain) was carried out in a study of blood T cell repertoires in COVID-19. Across the whole study: Sources were T cells, B-cell-depleted T cells, or PBMCs; the material itself was cDNA or gDNA.

Trimming took 4 bases from V and 4 from J; bases not matched to a gene: 5. Germline CDR1 MNHNY, CDR2 SVGAGI (reference sequence). The CDR3 totals 14 residues. Sequencing was performed with immunoSEQ multiplex PCR; in TCRdb, only in-frame clones are kept and a portion is missing. The sample comprises hundreds of thousands of clones, 70% to 90% of which are singletons, and roughly 12% rests with the top ten. Material for sequencing was peripheral blood. V usage is TRBV6-6 and J usage is TRBJ1-1; TRBD1 aligns across 8 bases. This TCR derives from a woman under 30 who had recovered from COVID-19. DNA of the CDR3: TGTGCCAGCAGTTCCAGCAGGGGGCTCACTGAAGCTTTCTTT. Its translation: CASSSSRGLTEAFF.